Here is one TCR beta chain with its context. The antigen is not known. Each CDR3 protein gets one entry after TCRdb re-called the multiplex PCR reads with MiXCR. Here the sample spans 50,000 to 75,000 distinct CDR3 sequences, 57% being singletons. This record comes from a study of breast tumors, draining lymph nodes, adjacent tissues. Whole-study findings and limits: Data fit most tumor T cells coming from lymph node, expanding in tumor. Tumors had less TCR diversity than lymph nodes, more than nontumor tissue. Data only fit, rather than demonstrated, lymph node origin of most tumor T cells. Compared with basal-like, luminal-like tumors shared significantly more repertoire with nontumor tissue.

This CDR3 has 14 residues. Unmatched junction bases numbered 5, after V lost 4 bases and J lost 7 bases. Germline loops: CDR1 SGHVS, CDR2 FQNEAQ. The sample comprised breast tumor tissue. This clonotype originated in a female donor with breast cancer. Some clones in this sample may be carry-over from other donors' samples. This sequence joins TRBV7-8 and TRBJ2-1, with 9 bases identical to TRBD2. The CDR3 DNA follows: TGTGCCAGCAGCTCCTCCCTAGCGGGGAATGAGCAGTTCTTC. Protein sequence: CASSSSLAGNEQFF. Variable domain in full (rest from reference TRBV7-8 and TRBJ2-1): GAGVSQSPRYKVAKRGQDVALRCDPISGHVSLFWYQQALGQGPEFLTYFQNEAQLDKSGLPSDRFFAERPEGSVSTLKIQRTQQEDSAVYLCASSSSLAGNEQFFGPGTRLTVL.